This T cell receptor (beta chain) was sequenced in a study of regulatory T cells in long-lasting Graves disease. Sample time point: newly diagnosed GD, antithyroid drugs for less than 3 months. Construction of the TCR library relied on RNA isolated from PBMCs. Graves' disease diagnosis was established per American Thyroid Association guidelines. Germline V gene sequence: CDR1 GTSNPN, CDR2 SVGIG (reference sequence). This CDR3 spans 15 amino acids. V trimming: 1 base; J trimming: 5 bases; junction bases outside the gene matches: 9. This clonotype was picked up many times. What it binds is not known. Relying on iRepertoire HTBI primers and Arm-PCR of CDR3 regions, the team built TCR beta libraries. TCRdb processed the multiplex PCR reads anew with MiXCR; each CDR3 protein has one entry. The sample has about 310,000 distinct CDR3 sequences; more than 15% are singletons. Study conclusions and caveats: It was in persistent disease that TRBV28, TRBJ1-2 and TRBJ2-5 were favored. Patients whose Graves' disease persisted exhibited lower TCR diversity than those newly diagnosed.

Sequencing used peripheral blood mononuclear cells (PBMCs), obtained at new diagnosis, from a patient treated with antithyroid drugs. The J gene is TRBJ2-5, the V gene TRBV30; 8 nucleotides line up with TRBD1. The TCR sequence derives from a female donor with Graves disease. The CDR3 spells CAWSGDRGTMETQYF. The CDR3 coding sequence is TGTGCCTGGAGTGGAGACAGGGGCACCATGGAGACCCAGTACTTC.